This T cell receptor (beta chain) appears in the sequencing data of a study of blood T cell repertoires in COVID-19. Study-wide context: Samples taken during acute and convalescent COVID-19 were collected in the United States, Italy and Spain.

Those who participated ranged in age from roughly 18 to 90 years and resided in about two dozen US areas. Participants were placed into cohorts based on the clinical history they reported. The method was immunoSEQ multiplex PCR; TCRdb's version includes in-frame clones alone and lacks a portion of them. The repertoire consists of 400,000 to 450,000 clones, with less than 95% occurring once and the leading ten covering 0.6%. The V and J ends lost 8 bases and 6 bases respectively, with 14 bases between them. The CDR3 runs 13 residues. Germline CDR1 is MNHEY and CDR2 is SMNVEV (reference sequence). This chain uses TRBV27 with TRBJ2-1; D might be TRBD2 (5 bases). Sequenced sample: PBMCs or T cells enriched from blood (not recorded which). This TCR came from a man younger than 30 who had recovered from COVID-19. CDR3 in DNA: TGTGCCAGCGCCCCACAGAGCGGCAATGAGCAGTTCTTC. This sequence encodes CASAPQSGNEQFF.